The 22 T cell receptor beta chains below were found in one sample sequenced in a study of blood T cell repertoires in COVID-19. Sequencing was performed with immunoSEQ multiplex PCR; in TCRdb, only in-frame clones are kept and a portion is missing. Of roughly 97,000 clones in the sample, around three quarters were seen once. Sequencing was carried out using peripheral blood. These receptors originate from an older man with acute or convalescent COVID-19.

The chain joins TRBV9 to TRBJ1-1; D is uncertain. The germline V gene has CDR1 SGDLS and CDR2 YYNGEE. Trimming removed 0 bases at V and 3 bases at J, with 9 bases between. The CDR3 length is 14 residues. In DNA, the CDR3 is TGTGCCAGCAGCGTAGGGGAGGCGTACACTGAAGCTTTCTTT. Translating it yields CASSVGEAYTEAFF.

The chain has TRBV5-6 and TRBJ1-2, with no clear D. The V gene's germline CDR1 is SGHDT and CDR2 YYEEEE. There are 14 residues in the CDR3. Deletions cut 3 bases from V and 1 base from J, with 10 bases between. Here the CDR3 reads CASSSLGVNYGYTF. CDR3 in DNA: TGTGCCAGCAGCTCCCTCGGGGTTAACTATGGCTACACCTTC. Together with reference TRBV5-6 and TRBJ1-2, the CDR3 gives the full variable domain: DAGVTQSPTHLIKTRGQQVTLRCSPKSGHDTVSWYQQALGQGPQFIFQYYEEEERQRGNFPDRFSGHQFPNYSSELNVNALLLGDSALYLCASSSLGVNYGYTFGSGTRLTVV.

This clone was counted a single time. The rearrangement uses TRBV5-6 and TRBJ2-2, with a tentative D call TRBD1 (6 bases). V lost 2 bases to trimming and J lost 5 bases, with 13 bases between them. The CDR3 spans 15 residues. Germline CDR1 is SGHDT and CDR2 is YYEEEE. CDR3 bases: TGTGCCAGCAGCTTTGCGGCAGGGGTAACCGGGGAGCTGTTTTTT. This codes for CASSFAAGVTGELFF.

The chain has TRBV5-1 and TRBJ1-1, with unresolved D. This CDR3 comprises 15 residues. The V and J ends lost 4 bases and 1 base respectively, with 14 bases between them. CDR1 is SGHRS, CDR2 YFSETQ, per germline. CDR3 sequence: CASSHSIDGNTEAFF. In DNA form, the CDR3 reads TGCGCCAGCAGCCACTCAATTGATGGGAACACTGAAGCTTTCTTT.

The chain is built from TRBV4-2 and TRBJ1-1, with TRBD1 identical over 10 bases. This CDR3 is built from 15 residues. V trimming: 4 bases; J trimming: 5 bases; junction bases outside the gene matches: 7. The germline CDR1 and CDR2 sequences are LGHNA and YNFKEQ. Here the CDR3 DNA reads TGTGCCAGCAGCCCACCTAGGACAGGGGGAACTGAAGCTTTCTTT. The encoded protein is CASSPPRTGGTEAFF.

V usage is TRBV10-2 and J usage is TRBJ1-1; 10 bases are shared with TRBD1. The germline V gene encodes CDR1 WSHSY and CDR2 SAAADI. The junction had 8 bases not matched to a gene; V was cut back by 6 bases and J by 1 base. This CDR3 spans 16 amino acids. Here the CDR3 DNA reads TGCGCCAGCAGACCGGGACAGGGGATTAGGAACACTGAAGCTTTCTTT. It translates to CASRPGQGIRNTEAFF.

This clone has only one observation. The chain couples TRBV6-1 to TRBJ2-7, with TRBD1 matching over 7 bases. After removal of 0 bases from V and 3 bases from J, the junction contained 5 bases not matched to a gene. From germline, CDR1 is MNHNS and CDR2 SASEGT. This CDR3 has 15 amino acids. The CDR3 nucleotides read TGTGCCAGCAGTGAAGCCCCTGACAGGGACTACGAGCAGTACTTC. It specifies CASSEAPDRDYEQYF.

About this clone: The junction departs from germline at one end; a sequencing error may be responsible. The chain couples TRBV7-7 to TRBJ1-2, with TRBD1 matching 9 bases. This CDR3 has 15 residues. Germline V gives CDR1 SSHAT, CDR2 FNYEAQ (reference sequence). CDR3 protein: CASSLVTGGSYGYTF. CDR3 coding DNA: TGTGCTAGCAGCTTAGTGACAGGGGGTAGCTATGGCTACACCTTC.

J is TRBJ1-1 and V is TRBV2, with a tentative D call TRBD1 (5 bases). Germline V CDR1 and CDR2: SNHLY, FYNNEI. With 6 bases removed from V and 8 bases from J, the gap between germline ends came to 16 bases. CDR3 size: 13 residues. The CDR3 nucleotides are TGTGCCAGCAGGGGGCCCCCGCGGGAGGAAGCTTTCTTT. It specifies CASRGPPREEAFF.

J is TRBJ2-2 and V is TRBV6-2 or TRBV6-3; D not resolved. V was shortened by 2 bases and J by 3 bases, with 16 bases between the two germline ends. The length of the CDR3 is 17 residues. Per germline, CDR1 MNHEY and CDR2 SVGEGT. CDR3 in amino acids: CASSYRKDREDTGELFF. CDR3 DNA sequence: TGTGCCAGCAGTTACAGAAAAGACCGTGAGGACACCGGGGAGCTGTTTTTT.

DNA of the CDR3: TGTGCCAGCAGACTTACCGGGGTCGACGGTCAGCCCCAGCATTTT. Translated, it gives CASRLTGVDGQPQHF. The chain links TRBV27 to TRBJ1-5; D is unclear. The germline CDR1 and CDR2 sequences are MNHEY and SMNVEV (reference sequence). Deletions cut 6 bases from V and 6 bases from J, with 18 bases between. The CDR3 spans 15 residues.

The J gene is TRBJ2-2, the V gene TRBV24-1; 7 bases map to TRBD1. CDR1 and CDR2 (germline): KGHDR, SFDVKD. The V gene end was trimmed by 4 bases and the J gene end by 0 bases; junction bases not matched to a gene: 7. The CDR3 contains 17 residues. The chain's CDR3 is CATSEYTDRANTGELFF. For the CDR3, the DNA is TGTGCCACCAGTGAGTATACCGACAGGGCGAACACCGGGGAGCTGTTTTTT.

The V and J genes are TRBV6-1 and TRBJ1-5, with TRBD1 matching 12 bases. The CDR3 loop spans 16 amino acids. Germline CDR1 is MNHNS and CDR2 is SASEGT. Unmatched junction bases numbered 7, after V lost 4 bases and J lost 6 bases. Here the CDR3 reads CASSGPGTGGTQPQHF. In nucleotides, the CDR3 is TGTGCCAGCAGTGGCCCCGGGACAGGGGGCACTCAGCCCCAGCATTTT.

The V call is TRBV19, the J call TRBJ2-2; tentatively, D is TRBD1 (6 bases). Trimming took off 7 bases at V and 1 base at J, with 16 bases between the two ends. CDR3 length: 16 residues. Germline V lookup: CDR1 LNHDA, CDR2 SQIVND (reference sequence). CDR3 residues: CASTHGPGVNTGELFF. The CDR3 coding sequence is TGTGCCAGTACCCACGGGCCAGGGGTGAACACCGGGGAGCTGTTTTTT.

Only a few counts were recorded for this clone. CDR3 sequence (DNA): TGTGCCAGCAGTGATTTTAACAGGGGATATTTT. The encoded protein is CASSDFNRGYF. The genes are TRBV6-1 and TRBJ1-3, with 7 bases aligning to TRBD1. The CDR3 has 11 residues. The germline gives CDR1 MNHNS, CDR2 SASEGT. Germline trimming cut 3 bases from V and 15 bases from J; bases unmatched to any gene: 5.

Concerning this clone: The limits of the CDR3 on the DNA are not certain, so only TCRdb's listed CDR3 is given. V is TRBV19 and J is TRBJ2-3; no check of the table's D call, TRBD2, against the DNA was made. CDR1 LNHDA and CDR2 SQIVND come from the germline V gene (reference sequence). The CDR3 has 13 residues if both end residues are counted. CDR3 amino acids: CASTSGGSDTQYF.

The V gene is TRBV7-7, the J gene TRBJ2-1, with D perhaps matching TRBD2 (6 bases). The CDR3 totals 13 residues. V was shortened by 0 bases and J by 7 bases, with 7 bases between the two germline ends. Per the germline V gene, CDR1 is SSHAT and CDR2 is FNYEAQ (reference sequence). CDR3 residues: CASSLAGGNEQFF. The CDR3 DNA reads as TGTGCCAGCAGCTTAGCCGGGGGTAATGAGCAGTTCTTC.

This chain joins TRBV30 and TRBJ1-2, with 8 bases aligning to TRBD1. Trimming took 1 base from V and 6 from J; bases not matched to a gene: 19. Per germline, CDR1 GTSNPN and CDR2 SVGIG (reference sequence). CDR3 length: 18 residues. The CDR3 spells CAWSAHRSWGAGGHGYTF. The DNA of the CDR3 is TGTGCCTGGAGTGCCCACAGATCATGGGGGGCAGGGGGCCATGGCTACACCTTC.

V usage is TRBV5-1 and J usage is TRBJ1-5; a weak D match, TRBD1 (6 bases). CDR1 is SGHRS and CDR2 is YFSETQ in the germline V gene. The CDR3 extends over 15 amino acids. V gave up 1 base and J gave up 4 bases, with 12 bases separating them. DNA of the CDR3: TGCGCCAGCAGCTTGTCAGGGGCCCTTAATCAGCCCCAGCATTTT. Its translation: CASSLSGALNQPQHF.

The rearrangement joins TRBV7-6 to TRBJ2-7; 10 bases match TRBD1. Trimming cost V 1 base and J 5 bases; bases outside gene matches: 5. The CDR3 extends over 15 amino acids. Per the germline V gene, CDR1 is SGHVS and CDR2 is FNYEAQ. CDR3 sequence (DNA): TGTGCCAGCAGCTTAGTCGGGACAGGGGTGCACGAGCAGTACTTC. This encodes CASSLVGTGVHEQYF.

The chain carries TRBV7-9 and TRBJ1-2; TRBD1 matches 8 bases. J gave up 2 bases and V 0 bases, and 2 bases lay outside the gene matches. This CDR3 has 15 residues. In germline, CDR1 is SEHNR, CDR2 FQNEAQ (reference sequence). The CDR3 DNA reads TGTGCCAGCAGCTTAGCAAACAGGGGGAACTATGGCTACACCTTC. This sequence encodes CASSLANRGNYGYTF.

This chain joins TRBV5-1 and TRBJ1-4, with no clear D. Trimming shortened V by 0 bases and J by 2 bases, and 11 bases separated the two germline ends. The CDR3 has 16 residues. The germline V gene has CDR1 SGHRS and CDR2 YFSETQ. Here the CDR3 reads CASSLGGIWTNEKLFF. The CDR3 nucleotides read TGCGCCAGCAGCTTGGGAGGGATATGGACTAATGAAAAACTGTTTTTT.